A single sample gave rise to the 18 T cell receptor beta chains below, sequenced in a study of blood T cell repertoires in COVID-19. Clones were read by immunoSEQ multiplex PCR, and TCRdb kept only the in-frame ones, dropping some. Among 150,000 to 200,000 clones listed, roughly 84% were seen once. Material: PBMCs or T cells enriched from blood (not recorded which). The source is a man aged 45-65 years who had recovered from COVID-19.

The genes are TRBV6-5 and TRBJ1-2; no firm D call. This CDR3 has 16 amino acids. V was pared by 2 bases and J by 2 bases, with 15 bases between. CDR1 MNHEY and CDR2 SVGAGI come from the germline V gene. The CDR3 bases are TGTGCCAGCAGTTACACCCTTATCCAGGCCAACTATGGCTACACCTTC. This sequence encodes CASSYTLIQANYGYTF.

This chain links TRBV6-4 with TRBJ2-1; D uncertain. CDR1 is MRHNA and CDR2 is SNTAGT in the germline V gene. V lost 0 bases and J 8 bases, leaving 5 bases between the germline ends. The CDR3 has 12 amino acids. The CDR3 sequence is CASSDSQDEQFF. The DNA of the CDR3 is TGTGCCAGCAGTGACTCCCAGGATGAGCAGTTCTTC.

The gene calls are TRBV28 and TRBJ2-7, with TRBD1 identical over 8 bases. Germline CDR1 MDHEN, CDR2 SYDVKM. The J segment lost 2 bases and the V segment lost 4 bases, leaving 10 bases of the junction unmatched. The CDR3 loop spans 16 amino acids. The CDR3: CASSSKSRGLPYEQYF. The DNA of the CDR3 is TGTGCCAGCAGTTCGAAATCCAGGGGGCTCCCCTACGAGCAGTACTTC. The whole variable domain, remainder taken from reference TRBV28 and TRBJ2-7, is DVKVTQSSRYLVKRTGEKVFLECVQDMDHENMFWYRQDPGLGLRLIYFSYDVKMKEKGDIPEGYSVSREKKERFSLILESASTNQTSMYLCASSSKSRGLPYEQYFGPGTRLTVT.

V and J are TRBV6-5 and TRBJ1-3; 7 nucleotides align to TRBD1. Per the germline V gene, CDR1 is MNHEY and CDR2 is SVGAGI. J gave up 4 bases and V 8 bases, and 11 bases lay outside the gene matches. This CDR3 comprises 15 residues. The CDR3: CASSTLRGPGNTIYF. The CDR3, as DNA: TGTGCCAGCTCCACGCTAAGGGGGCCCGGAAACACCATATATTTT.

The J gene is TRBJ2-7, the V gene TRBV5-1, with D hard to call. The CDR3 has 16 residues. V was clipped by 3 bases and J by 0 bases, with 16 bases between them. Germline CDR1 reads SGHRS; CDR2 reads YFSETQ. The chain's CDR3 is CASSSRQASSSYEQYF. The CDR3 region has the DNA TGCGCCAGCAGCTCTCGACAAGCCTCAAGCTCCTACGAGCAGTACTTC. Variable domain in full (rest from reference TRBV5-1 and TRBJ2-7): KAGVTQTPRYLIKTRGQQVTLSCSPISGHRSVSWYQQTPGQGLQFLFEYFSETQRNKGNFPGRFSGRQFSNSRSEMNVSTLELGDSALYLCASSSRQASSSYEQYFGPGTRLTVT.

The chain is built from TRBV30 and TRBJ2-7, with 10 bases fitting TRBD1. J gave up 5 bases and V 1 base, and 5 bases lay outside the gene matches. The CDR3 runs 14 residues. Germline values: CDR1 GTSNPN, CDR2 SVGIG (reference sequence). The CDR3 DNA sequence: TGTGCCTGGAGTGGACAGGGGGCTTTTCACGAGCAGTACTTC. Protein sequence: CAWSGQGAFHEQYF.

This clone was recorded many times. V usage is TRBV11-2 and J usage is TRBJ1-2; D perhaps matches TRBD1 (6 bases). This CDR3 region has 15 residues. The germline V gene encodes CDR1 SGHAT and CDR2 FQNNGV. Trimming stripped 1 base from V and 4 bases from J, with 13 bases between. CDR3 residues: CASSLVRGWSYGYTF. The CDR3, as DNA: TGTGCCAGCAGCTTAGTCAGGGGTTGGAGCTATGGCTACACCTTC.

The chain combines TRBV6-5 with TRBJ1-2; a possible D gene is TRBD1 (5 bases). This CDR3 is 13 amino acids long. V dropped 0 bases and J dropped 4 bases, with 6 bases sitting between them. CDR1 and CDR2 (germline): MNHEY, SVGAGI. CDR3 loop: CASSYSDSYGYTF. In nucleotides, the CDR3 is TGTGCCAGCAGTTACTCAGACAGCTATGGCTACACCTTC.

The chain uses TRBV5-1 and TRBJ1-6; TRBD1 agrees at 9 bases. With V trimmed by 0 bases and J by 7 bases, 5 bases remained unmatched. In germline, CDR1 is SGHRS, CDR2 YFSETQ. The CDR3 runs to 16 residues. The CDR3 here is CASSLAGQGMNSPLHF. The CDR3, as DNA: TGCGCCAGCAGCTTGGCGGGACAGGGAATGAATTCACCCCTCCACTTT.

V and J are TRBV2 and TRBJ1-5; TRBD1 matches at 7 bases. This CDR3 is built from 15 residues. The junction had 6 bases not matched to a gene; V was cut back by 6 bases and J by 1 base. Germline values: CDR1 SNHLY, CDR2 FYNNEI. The CDR3 coding sequence is TGTGCCAGCAGAGCACAGGGGAGAAGCAATCAGCCCCAGCATTTT. Translated, it gives CASRAQGRSNQPQHF.

The chain carries TRBV5-4 and TRBJ2-3, with 7 bases matching TRBD2. Losses at the gene ends were 4 bases for V and 1 base for J; bases not matched to a gene: 6. The CDR3 runs 15 residues. Germline values: CDR1 SGHNT, CDR2 YYREEE (reference sequence). CDR3: CASSAGGGGTDTQYF. The CDR3 nucleotides are TGTGCCAGCAGCGCCGGCGGGGGAGGCACAGATACGCAGTATTTT. Complete variable domain (other parts from reference TRBV5-4 and TRBJ2-3): ETGVTQSPTHLIKTRGQQVTLRCSSQSGHNTVSWYQQALGQGPQFIFQYYREEENGRGNFPPRFSGLQFPNYSSELNVNALELDDSALYLCASSAGGGGTDTQYFGPGTRLTVL.

The V call is TRBV3-1 (or the pseudogene TRBV3-2), the J call TRBJ2-7; 8 bases are shared with TRBD2. From germline, CDR1 is LGHDT and CDR2 YNNKEL (reference sequence). J gave up 1 base and V 2 bases, and 7 bases lay outside the gene matches. This CDR3 is built from 16 residues. CDR3 nucleotide sequence: TGTGCCAGCAGCCAATTTGGAGCGGGGGCTTCCTACGAGCAGTACTTC. This encodes CASSQFGAGASYEQYF.

V usage is TRBV27 and J usage is TRBJ1-5, with 7 bases matching TRBD1. CDR1 is MNHEY, CDR2 SMNVEV, per germline (reference sequence). The length of the CDR3 is 15 residues. Unmatched junction bases numbered 6, after V lost 5 bases and J lost 2 bases. The CDR3 protein is CASSPDRAGNQPQHF. The CDR3 nucleotides read TGTGCCAGCAGTCCAGACAGGGCGGGCAATCAGCCCCAGCATTTT.

V usage is TRBV4-2 and J usage is TRBJ2-3; 10 nucleotides align to TRBD2. Germline trimming cut 4 bases from V and 2 bases from J; bases unmatched to any gene: 6. CDR1 is LGHNA and CDR2 is YNFKEQ in the germline V gene. This CDR3 region has 16 residues. This chain's CDR3 is CASSLGSGGATDTQYF. CDR3 coding DNA: TGTGCCAGCAGCCTGGGAAGCGGGGGGGCCACAGATACGCAGTATTTT.

DNA for the CDR3: TGTGCCACCAGCAGAGAGGGAGGAAGATCGGCCTCTGGAAACACCATATATTTT. This translates into CATSREGGRSASGNTIYF. V and J are TRBV15 and TRBJ1-3; D uncertain. Germline assignment: CDR1 LNHNV and CDR2 YYDKDF (reference sequence). This CDR3 comprises 18 residues. The V gene lost 0 bases and the J gene lost 0 bases, with 15 bases spanning the gap.

This chain connects TRBV5-1 to TRBJ2-3; D is undetermined. Trimming shortened V by 4 bases and J by 2 bases, and 11 bases separated the two germline ends. In germline, CDR1 is SGHRS, CDR2 YFSETQ. CDR3 size: 14 residues. CDR3 amino acids: CASSPALHTDTQYF. The CDR3 coding sequence is TGCGCCAGCAGCCCCGCACTGCACACAGATACGCAGTATTTT. Filled out from reference TRBV5-1 and TRBJ2-3, the complete variable domain reads KAGVTQTPRYLIKTRGQQVTLSCSPISGHRSVSWYQQTPGQGLQFLFEYFSETQRNKGNFPGRFSGRQFSNSRSEMNVSTLELGDSALYLCASSPALHTDTQYFGPGTRLTVL.

The genes are TRBV29-1 and TRBJ2-7; D uncertain. CDR1 is SQVTM and CDR2 is ANQGSEA in the germline V gene. V lost 7 bases, J lost 1 base, and 11 bases lay in between. This CDR3 is built from 12 residues. CDR3 residues: CSANSNSYEQYF. The CDR3 coding sequence is TGCAGCGCCAATAGCAATTCCTACGAGCAGTACTTC.

This chain uses TRBV21-1 with TRBJ1-5; the table gives TRBD1 as D, unverified against the DNA. TRBV21-1 constitutes a pseudogene. The CDR3 is made up of 17 amino acids. CDR3 DNA sequence: TGTGCCAGCAGCAAACCTGACAGGGTCTTTAGAAGCCAGCCCCAGCATTTT. This encodes CASSKPDRVFRSQPQHF.